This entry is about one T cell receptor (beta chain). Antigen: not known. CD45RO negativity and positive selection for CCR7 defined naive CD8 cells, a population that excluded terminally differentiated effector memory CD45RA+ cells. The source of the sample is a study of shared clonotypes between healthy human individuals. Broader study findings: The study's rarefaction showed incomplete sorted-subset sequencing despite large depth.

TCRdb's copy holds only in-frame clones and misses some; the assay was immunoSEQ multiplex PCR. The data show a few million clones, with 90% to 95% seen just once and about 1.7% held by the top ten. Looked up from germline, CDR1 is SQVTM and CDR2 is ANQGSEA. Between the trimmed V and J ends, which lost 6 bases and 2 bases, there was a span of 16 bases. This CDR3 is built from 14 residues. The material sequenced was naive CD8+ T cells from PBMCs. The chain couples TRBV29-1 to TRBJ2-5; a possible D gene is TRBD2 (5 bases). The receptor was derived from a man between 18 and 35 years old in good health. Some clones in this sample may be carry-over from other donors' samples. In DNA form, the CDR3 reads TGCAGCGTCATGGAGGCGTCAGTTCAAGAGACCCAGTACTTC. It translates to CSVMEASVQETQYF.